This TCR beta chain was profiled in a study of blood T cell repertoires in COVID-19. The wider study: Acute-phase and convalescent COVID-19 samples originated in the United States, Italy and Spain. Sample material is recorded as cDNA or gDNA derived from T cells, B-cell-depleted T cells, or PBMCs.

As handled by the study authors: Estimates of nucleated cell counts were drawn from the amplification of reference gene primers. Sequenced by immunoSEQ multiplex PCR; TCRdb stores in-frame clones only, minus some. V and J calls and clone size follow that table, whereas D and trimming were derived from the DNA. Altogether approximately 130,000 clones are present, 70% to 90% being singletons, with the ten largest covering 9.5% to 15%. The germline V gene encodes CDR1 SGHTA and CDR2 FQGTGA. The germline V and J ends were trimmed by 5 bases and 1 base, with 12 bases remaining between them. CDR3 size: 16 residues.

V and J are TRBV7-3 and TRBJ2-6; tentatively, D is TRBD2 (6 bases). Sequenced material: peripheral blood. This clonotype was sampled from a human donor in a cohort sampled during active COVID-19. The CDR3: CASSPGTFSGANVLTF. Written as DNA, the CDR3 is TGTGCCAGCAGCCCTGGGACTTTTTCTGGGGCCAACGTCCTGACTTTC.